This TCR beta chain was sequenced for a study of T cell changes during pregnancy in multiple sclerosis. V was cut by 3 bases and J by 5 bases, with 14 bases left in between. Germline V gene data show CDR1 as SGHDT and CDR2 as YYEEEE. The CDR3 length is 14 residues. This table comes from immunoSEQ multiplex PCR, and its TCRdb copy is limited to in-frame clones, with some not included. The repertoire holds fewer than 70,000 clones, with roughly 89% as singletons. Material: peripheral blood, obtained in the second trimester of pregnancy. J is TRBJ1-1 and V is TRBV5-6, with D hard to call. This receptor was obtained from a female donor with multiple sclerosis, enrolled in a pregnancy study. CDR3 in amino acids: CASSWLMGGTEAFF. Here the CDR3 DNA reads TGTGCCAGCAGCTGGCTAATGGGAGGGACTGAAGCTTTCTTT.